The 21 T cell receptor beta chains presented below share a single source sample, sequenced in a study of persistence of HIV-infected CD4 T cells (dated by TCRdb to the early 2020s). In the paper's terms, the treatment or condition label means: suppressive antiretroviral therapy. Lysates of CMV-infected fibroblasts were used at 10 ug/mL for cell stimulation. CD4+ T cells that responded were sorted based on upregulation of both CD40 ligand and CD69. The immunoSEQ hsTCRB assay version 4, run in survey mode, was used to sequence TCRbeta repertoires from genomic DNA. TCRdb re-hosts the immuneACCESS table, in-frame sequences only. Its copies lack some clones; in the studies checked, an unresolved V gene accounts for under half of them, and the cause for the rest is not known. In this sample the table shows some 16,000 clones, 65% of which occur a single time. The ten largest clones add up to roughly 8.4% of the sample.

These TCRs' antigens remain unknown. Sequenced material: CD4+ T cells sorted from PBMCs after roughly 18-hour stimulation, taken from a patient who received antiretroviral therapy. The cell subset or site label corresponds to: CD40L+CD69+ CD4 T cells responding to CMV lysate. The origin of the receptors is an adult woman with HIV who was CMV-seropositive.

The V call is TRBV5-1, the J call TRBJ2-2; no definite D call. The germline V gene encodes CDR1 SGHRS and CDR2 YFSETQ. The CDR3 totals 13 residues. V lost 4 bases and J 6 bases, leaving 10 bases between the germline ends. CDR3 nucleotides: TGCGCCAGCAGCACCCCCGATTCCGGGGAGCTGTTTTTT. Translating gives CASSTPDSGELFF.

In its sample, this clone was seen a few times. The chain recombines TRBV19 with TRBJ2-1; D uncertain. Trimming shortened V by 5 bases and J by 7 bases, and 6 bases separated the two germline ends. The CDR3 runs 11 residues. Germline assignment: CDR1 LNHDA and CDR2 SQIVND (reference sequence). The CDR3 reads CASSDRNEQFF. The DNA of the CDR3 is TGTGCCAGTAGTGATCGGAATGAGCAGTTCTTC.

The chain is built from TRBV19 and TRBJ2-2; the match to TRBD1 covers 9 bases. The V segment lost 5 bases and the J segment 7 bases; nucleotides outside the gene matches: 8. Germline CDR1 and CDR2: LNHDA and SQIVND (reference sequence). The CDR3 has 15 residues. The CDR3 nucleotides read TGTGCCAGTAGTCCCCGGGACAGGGAAATCGGGGAGCTGTTTTTT. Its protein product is CASSPRDREIGELFF.

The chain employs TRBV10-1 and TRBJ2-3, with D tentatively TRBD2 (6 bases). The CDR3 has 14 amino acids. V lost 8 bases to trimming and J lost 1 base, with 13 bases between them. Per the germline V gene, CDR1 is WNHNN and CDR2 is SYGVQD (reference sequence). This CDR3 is CASGSGVGTDTQYF. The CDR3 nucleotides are TGCGCCAGCGGATCGGGAGTTGGCACAGATACGCAGTATTTT.

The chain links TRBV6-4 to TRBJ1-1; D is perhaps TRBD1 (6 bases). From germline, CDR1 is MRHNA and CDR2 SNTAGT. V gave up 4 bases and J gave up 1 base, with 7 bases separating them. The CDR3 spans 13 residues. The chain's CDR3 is CASSGTENTEAFF. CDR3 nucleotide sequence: TGTGCCAGCAGTGGGACAGAGAACACTGAAGCTTTCTTT.

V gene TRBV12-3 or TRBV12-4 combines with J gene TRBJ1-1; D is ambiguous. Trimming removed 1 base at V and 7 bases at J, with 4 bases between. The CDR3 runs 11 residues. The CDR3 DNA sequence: TGTGCCAGCAGTTTAGAGATTGAAGCTTTCTTT. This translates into CASSLEIEAFF.

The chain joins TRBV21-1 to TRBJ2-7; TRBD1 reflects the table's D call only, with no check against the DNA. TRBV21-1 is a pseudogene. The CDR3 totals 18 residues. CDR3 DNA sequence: TGTGCCAGCAGCAAAGGGAATAGGGGGACCTCTTACTCCTACGAGCAGTACGTC. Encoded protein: CASSKGNRGTSYSYEQYV.

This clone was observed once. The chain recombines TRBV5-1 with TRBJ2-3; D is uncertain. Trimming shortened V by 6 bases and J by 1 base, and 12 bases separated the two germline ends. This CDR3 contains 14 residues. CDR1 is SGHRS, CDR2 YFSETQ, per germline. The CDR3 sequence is CASKSQLGTDTQYF. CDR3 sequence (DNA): TGCGCCAGCAAATCTCAGCTTGGCACAGATACGCAGTATTTT.

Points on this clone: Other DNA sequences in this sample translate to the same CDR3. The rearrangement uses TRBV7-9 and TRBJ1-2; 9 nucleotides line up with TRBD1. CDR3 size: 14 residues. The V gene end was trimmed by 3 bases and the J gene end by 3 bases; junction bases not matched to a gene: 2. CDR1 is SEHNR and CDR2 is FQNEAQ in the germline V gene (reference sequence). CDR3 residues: CASSLGQGDYGYTF. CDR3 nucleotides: TGTGCCAGCAGCTTGGGACAGGGAGACTATGGCTACACCTTC.

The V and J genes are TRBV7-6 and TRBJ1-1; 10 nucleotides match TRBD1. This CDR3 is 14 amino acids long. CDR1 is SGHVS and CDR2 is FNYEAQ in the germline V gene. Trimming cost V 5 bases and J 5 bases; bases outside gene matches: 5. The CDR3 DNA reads TGTGCCAGCAGCCGGACAGGGGGGTCGACTGAAGCTTTCTTT. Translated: CASSRTGGSTEAFF.

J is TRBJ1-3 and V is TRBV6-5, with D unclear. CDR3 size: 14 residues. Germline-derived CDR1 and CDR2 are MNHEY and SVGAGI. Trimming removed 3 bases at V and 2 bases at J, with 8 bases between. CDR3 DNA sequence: TGTGCCAGCAGTTATGGCGGAACTGGAAACACCATATATTTT. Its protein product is CASSYGGTGNTIYF.

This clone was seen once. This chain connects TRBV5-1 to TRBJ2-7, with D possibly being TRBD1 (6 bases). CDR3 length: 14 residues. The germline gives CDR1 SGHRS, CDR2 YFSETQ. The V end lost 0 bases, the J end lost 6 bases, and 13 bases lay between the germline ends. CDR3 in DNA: TGCGCCAGCAGCTTGGTACCCAGGGGAGCCGAGCAGTACTTC. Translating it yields CASSLVPRGAEQYF.

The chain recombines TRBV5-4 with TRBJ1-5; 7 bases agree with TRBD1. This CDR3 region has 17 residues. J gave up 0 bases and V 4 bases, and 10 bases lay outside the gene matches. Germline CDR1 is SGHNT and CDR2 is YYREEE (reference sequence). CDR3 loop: CASSRPGTDHSNQPQHF. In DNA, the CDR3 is TGTGCCAGCAGCCGTCCCGGGACAGACCATAGCAATCAGCCCCAGCATTTT.

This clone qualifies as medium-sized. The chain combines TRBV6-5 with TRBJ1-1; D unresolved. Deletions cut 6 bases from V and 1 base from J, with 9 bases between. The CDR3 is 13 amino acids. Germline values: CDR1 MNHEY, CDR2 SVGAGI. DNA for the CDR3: TGTGCCAGCAGCAGGCTACGGAACACTGAAGCTTTCTTT. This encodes CASSRLRNTEAFF.

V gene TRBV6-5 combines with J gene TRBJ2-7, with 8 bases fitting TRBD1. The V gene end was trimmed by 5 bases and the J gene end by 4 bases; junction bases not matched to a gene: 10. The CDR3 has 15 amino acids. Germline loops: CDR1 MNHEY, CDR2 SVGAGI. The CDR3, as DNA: TGTGCCAGCAGTCCCTCCGACAGGGGAGTATACGAGCAGTACGTC. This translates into CASSPSDRGVYEQYV.

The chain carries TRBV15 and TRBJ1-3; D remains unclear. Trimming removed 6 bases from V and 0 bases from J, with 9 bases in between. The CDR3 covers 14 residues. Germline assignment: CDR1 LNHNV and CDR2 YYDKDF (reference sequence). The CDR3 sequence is CATRVERSGNTIYF. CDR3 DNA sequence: TGTGCCACCAGGGTCGAGCGCTCTGGAAACACCATATATTTT.

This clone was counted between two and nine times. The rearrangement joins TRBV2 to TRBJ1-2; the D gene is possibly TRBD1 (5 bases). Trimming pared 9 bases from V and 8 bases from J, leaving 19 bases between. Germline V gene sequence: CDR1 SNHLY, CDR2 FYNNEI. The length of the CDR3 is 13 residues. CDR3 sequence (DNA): TGTGCCAGTTTCAATTGGGCAGGGAACGGCTACACCTTC. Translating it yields CASFNWAGNGYTF. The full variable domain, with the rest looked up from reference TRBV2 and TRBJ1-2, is EPEVTQTPSHQVTQMGQEVILRCVPISNHLYFYWYRQILGQKVEFLVSFYNNEISEKSEIFDDQFSVERPDGSNFTLKIRSTKLEDSAMYFCASFNWAGNGYTFGSGTRLTVV.

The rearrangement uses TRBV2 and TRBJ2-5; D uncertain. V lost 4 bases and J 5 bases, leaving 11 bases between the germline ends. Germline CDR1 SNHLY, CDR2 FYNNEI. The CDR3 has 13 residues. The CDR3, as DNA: TGTGCCAGCAGTGGGGTAATGGGGGAGACCCAGTACTTC. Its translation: CASSGVMGETQYF.

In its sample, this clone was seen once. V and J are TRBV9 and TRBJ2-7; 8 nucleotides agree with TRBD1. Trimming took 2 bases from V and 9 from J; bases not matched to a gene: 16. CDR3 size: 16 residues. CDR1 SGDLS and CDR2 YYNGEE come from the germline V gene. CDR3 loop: CASSVCRDRRIEGQYV. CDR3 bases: TGTGCCAGCAGCGTTTGTAGGGACAGGAGGATAGAGGGGCAGTACGTC.

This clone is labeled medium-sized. The chain's CDR3 is CASSPLTGTGGHEQFF. The CDR3 DNA reads as TGCGCCAGCAGTCCATTAACCGGGACAGGGGGACATGAGCAGTTCTTC. The chain links TRBV5-1 to TRBJ2-1, with 11 positions matching TRBD1. Germline V gives CDR1 SGHRS, CDR2 YFSETQ. Unmatched junction bases numbered 12, after V lost 5 bases and J lost 8 bases. This CDR3 has 16 residues.

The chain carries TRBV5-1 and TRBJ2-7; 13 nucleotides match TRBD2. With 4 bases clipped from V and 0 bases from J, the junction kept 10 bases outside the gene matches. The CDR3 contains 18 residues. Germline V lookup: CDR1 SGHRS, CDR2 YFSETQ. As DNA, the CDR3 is TGCGCCAGCAGCCCCTTTGGGACTAGCGGGACGAGCTCCTACGAGCAGTACTTC. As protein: CASSPFGTSGTSSYEQYF.